This T cell receptor (beta chain) stems from a study of blood T cell repertoires in COVID-19. The wider study: COVID-19 samples from acute and convalescent phases originated in the United States, Italy and Spain.

Trimming took 7 bases from V and 6 from J, leaving 18 bases between them. There are 14 residues in the CDR3. Per germline, CDR1 MNHEY and CDR2 SVGAGI. The table lists this clone with a few counts. TCRdb keeps only in-frame clones here, not all; method: immunoSEQ multiplex PCR. The data contain 99,000 or so clones, roughly 76% of them singletons. The V call is TRBV6-5, the J call TRBJ1-2; weak D call: TRBD1 (6 bases). The clonotype comes from an older woman with acute or convalescent COVID-19. The sequenced sample was peripheral blood. This chain's CDR3 is CASNRDNYFHGYTF. The CDR3 DNA is TGTGCCAGCAACCGGGACAACTACTTCCATGGCTACACCTTC.